This T cell receptor (beta chain) originates from a study of read filtering for tumor transcriptome and immune sequencing. This clonotype was counted ten times or more. Its antigen is still unknown. Molecular barcoded adaptors covering alpha/delta and beta/gamma chains were used on roughly 400 ng RNA. In TCRdb, the reads were re-called with MiXCR into one record per CDR3 protein. The sample has 25,000 to 35,000 distinct CDR3 sequences, less than 20% seen once. Study results and limitations: About 81.9% of IR-seq clonotypes had one read, totaling approximately 3.3% of reads; RNA-seq: roughly 76% and 46%. Even smaller IR-seq throughput identified most shared clonotypes. IR-seq and RNA-seq agreed better without single-read clonotypes. Sorted CD138-negative bone marrow cells were not purified T cells.

Material: a population of CD138-negative cells sorted from bone marrow. This receptor was obtained from a donor aged 40 or older with multiple myeloma.

The DNA for the CDR3 is TGTGCCAGCAGTGAAGCGGGGTACCCCCAAGAGACCCAGTACTTC. It codes for CASSEAGYPQETQYF. The V and J genes are TRBV6-1 and TRBJ2-5; D gene unclear. Germline CDR1 MNHNS, CDR2 SASEGT. The ends were cut back, 0 bases at V and 1 base at J, with 9 bases in the middle. There are 15 residues in the CDR3.